The present T cell receptor (beta chain) was sequenced within a study of CXCR3-negative and CXCR3-positive naive CD8 T cells. TRB cDNA libraries were made by UMI-labeled 5' RACE. For each CDR3 protein, TCRdb gives one entry from its re-call of the 5' RACE reads, without DNA. This repertoire includes more than 100,000 distinct CDR3 sequences. Turning to this clonotype: Its antigen is still unknown.

Broader study findings: A higher hydrophobicity marked the TRB CDR3s of CXCR3-positive naive cells versus CXCR3-negative naive cells.

The CDR3 length is 14 residues. CDR1 is SGHKS and CDR2 is YYEKEE in the germline V gene (reference sequence). Material for sequencing was naive CXCR3+ CD8+ T cells from blood. Indicated subset: CD45RO-CCR7+CD27+CD95- naive CD8+ T cells expressing CXCR3 (TNR3+). The chain uses TRBV5-5 and TRBJ2-7; the TCRdb call, TRBD1, lacks DNA for checking. This receptor was identified in a human donor in good health. Some clones in this sample may be carry-over from other donors' samples. The CDR3 loop reads CASSLAGVTYEQYF.